This note documents a single TCR beta chain sequence. It has no known antigen specificity. No much larger clone exists at a distance of one base, and base qualities are not known. At the junction V is shortened by 4 bases and J by 2 bases, with 18 bases in between. The CDR3 measures 16 amino acids from cysteine to phenylalanine. Here the CDR3 DNA is all that survives: 48 bases in frame from base 1. Looking up the germline V gene (reference sequence) yields CDR1 SGHKS and CDR2 YYEKEE. The entry originates in a study of response to subunit inactivated influenza vaccine (dated by TCRdb to the late 2010s). About the full investigation: Deep quantitative profiling of the T cell receptor repertoire was used in the study to follow responses to a trivalent subunit inactivated influenza vaccine.

Libraries were made using RT-PCR. Instrument on record: Illumina HiSeq 2500. TCRdb reran the public reads through fastp at Q25 and MiXCR, keeping productive beta chains. Every distinct CDR3 protein forms one entry, paired with its most common genes and DNA. This sample has roughly 700,000 distinct CDR3 sequences in its table, and roughly 14% of those were observed once. The leading ten clones occupy roughly 12% of the sample. On the study overall, not on this receptor specifically: The authors suggested that each seasonal influenza vaccination may recruit only a limited number of new T cells.

This sample comprised PBMCs from blood, obtained approximately 12 days after vaccination. The sequence came from a middle-aged man who received an inactivated influenza vaccine. Donor details come from another sample of the same person, matched by shared clones. Recombination linked TRBV5-5 to TRBJ2-5; too little of a D gene remains to name it. The CDR3 region: CASSPTAWTAQETQYF. The DNA sequence reads TGTGCCAGCAGCCCAACTGCGTGGACCGCTCAAGAGACCCAGTACTTC.